The 24 T cell receptor beta chains in this list originate from one sample, sequenced in a study of T cell changes during pregnancy in multiple sclerosis. Sequencing used immunoSEQ multiplex PCR; TCRdb keeps in-frame clones, though not all of them. The repertoire holds around 60,000 clones, with 75% to 95% as singletons. The sample in question was CD4+ T cells from peripheral blood mononuclear cells, obtained after pregnancy. These receptor sequences come from a female donor in good health, enrolled as a control in a pregnancy study.

The V call is TRBV4-3, the J call TRBJ1-1; 7 positions agree with TRBD1. The CDR3 extends over 17 amino acids. The J segment lost 2 bases and the V segment lost 0 bases, leaving 9 bases of the junction unmatched. Per germline, CDR1 LGHNA and CDR2 YSLEER. The CDR3 protein is CASSQEPPGQRNTEAFF. The CDR3 bases are TGCGCCAGCAGCCAAGAGCCCCCGGGACAGCGCAACACTGAAGCTTTCTTT.

The CDR3 here is CASSPGLAGIKQYF. CDR3 sequence (DNA): TGTGCCAGCAGTCCGGGACTAGCGGGGATCAAGCAGTACTTC. V gene TRBV2 combines with J gene TRBJ2-7, with TRBD2 matching over 13 bases. J lost 8 bases, V lost 5 bases, and 6 bases had no gene match. The CDR3 length is 14 residues. Germline CDR1 reads SNHLY; CDR2 reads FYNNEI.

The genes are TRBV11-3 and TRBJ2-2; the match to TRBD1 covers 7 bases. Germline V gene data show CDR1 as SGHNT and CDR2 as YENEEA. The length of the CDR3 is 15 residues. V was pared by 0 bases and J by 6 bases, with 4 bases of the junction left unmatched. DNA for the CDR3: TGTGCCAGCAGCTTAGAGGATAGGGGGCCCGGGGAGCTGTTTTTT. It encodes CASSLEDRGPGELFF.

The CDR3 coding sequence is TGTGCCAGCAGCTTAGTCTATCCCTCCCGCTCCTACAATGAGCAGTTCTTC. Protein: CASSLVYPSRSYNEQFF. The chain links TRBV7-2 to TRBJ2-1; D not resolved. The V and J ends lost 1 base and 0 bases respectively, with 13 bases between them. The CDR3 runs 17 residues. From germline, CDR1 is SGHTA and CDR2 FQGNSA.

The chain employs TRBV5-5 and TRBJ1-5; D is ambiguous. The CDR3 contains 13 residues. V lost 0 bases, J lost 5 bases, and 6 bases lay in between. The germline gives CDR1 SGHKS, CDR2 YYEKEE (reference sequence). CDR3 sequence reads: CASSLADYQPQHF. The CDR3 region has the DNA TGTGCCAGCAGCTTGGCAGATTATCAGCCCCAGCATTTT.

The rearrangement uses TRBV6-6 and TRBJ2-3, with D perhaps TRBD2 (8 bases). CDR3 length: 15 amino acids. The V gene's germline CDR1 is MNHNY and CDR2 SVGAGI (reference sequence). V was clipped by 2 bases and J by 6 bases, with 15 bases between them. The CDR3 bases are TGTGCCAGCAGTTACCGGGAGGGGGCAGGGGATACGCAGTATTTT. It yields the protein CASSYREGAGDTQYF.

The rearrangement links TRBV7-8 to TRBJ1-6; TRBD1 matches at 7 bases. The germline gives CDR1 SGHVS, CDR2 FQNEAQ. V shed 1 base and J 4 bases; nucleotides not matched to a gene: 10. The CDR3 runs to 18 residues. The CDR3 nucleotides read TGTGCCAGCAGCTTAGTCGGAGTACGGACAGGTTATAATTCACCCCTCCACTTT. Protein: CASSLVGVRTGYNSPLHF.

The V gene is TRBV5-6, the J gene TRBJ1-5, with D uncertain. In germline, CDR1 is SGHDT, CDR2 YYEEEE. Trimming took off 4 bases at V and 3 bases at J, with 8 bases between the two ends. The length of the CDR3 is 13 residues. The CDR3 DNA sequence: TGTGCCAGCAGCCTCTCGGTCAATCAGCCCCAGCATTTT. It yields the protein CASSLSVNQPQHF. Based on the CDR3 plus reference TRBV5-6 and TRBJ1-5, the full variable domain is DAGVTQSPTHLIKTRGQQVTLRCSPKSGHDTVSWYQQALGQGPQFIFQYYEEEERQRGNFPDRFSGHQFPNYSSELNVNALLLGDSALYLCASSLSVNQPQHFGDGTRLSIL.

The rearrangement uses TRBV4-1 and TRBJ1-6; D is perhaps TRBD1 (5 bases). The ends were cut back, 4 bases at V and 8 bases at J, with 15 bases in the middle. CDR1 is MGHRA and CDR2 is YSYEKL in the germline V gene. CDR3 length: 15 amino acids. The CDR3 region has the DNA TGCGCCAGCAGCCCATGGGGGGTGGAAGATTCACCCCTCCACTTT. It codes for CASSPWGVEDSPLHF.

The table lists this clone with a count of one. This chain links TRBV19 with TRBJ1-4; D call uncertain. The V end lost 4 bases, the J end lost 5 bases, and 17 bases lay between the germline ends. This CDR3 spans 16 amino acids. CDR1 and CDR2 from the germline V gene are LNHDA and SQIVND (reference sequence). In DNA, the CDR3 is TGTGCCAGTAGTACCCGCCGAGAAACGCCGAATGAAAAACTGTTTTTT. It yields the protein CASSTRRETPNEKLFF.

The DNA for the CDR3 is TGTGCCAGCAGCTTCGGGAGGAATTCACCCCTCCACTTT. Encoded protein: CASSFGRNSPLHF. The chain has TRBV5-6 and TRBJ1-6; D is unclear. The CDR3 loop spans 13 amino acids. Looked up from germline, CDR1 is SGHDT and CDR2 is YYEEEE. Trimming took 2 bases from V and 7 from J, leaving 7 bases between them.

The CDR3 region has the DNA TGTGCCAGCAGACAGACAGGGGTGGACACTGAAGCTTTCTTT. The encoded protein is CASRQTGVDTEAFF. The chain carries TRBV25-1 and TRBJ1-1, with 8 bases fitting TRBD1. Looked up from germline, CDR1 is MGHDK and CDR2 is SYGVNS. J lost 3 bases, V lost 6 bases, and 6 bases had no gene match. The CDR3 length is 14 residues.

The chain is built from TRBV6-5 and TRBJ2-2; 8 nucleotides match TRBD1. Germline V gene lookup returns CDR1 MNHEY and CDR2 SVGAGI. The CDR3 has 15 amino acids. The V and J ends lost 5 bases and 3 bases, in that order; junction bases with no gene match: 5. In DNA, the CDR3 is TGTGCCAGCAGTCGGACAGGGTACGACACCGGGGAGCTGTTTTTT. This sequence encodes CASSRTGYDTGELFF.

J is TRBJ2-7 and V is TRBV6-5; 8 bases align to TRBD2. CDR3 length equals 13 residues. Germline CDR1 and CDR2: MNHEY and SVGAGI. The V segment lost 5 bases and the J segment 6 bases; nucleotides outside the gene matches: 6. The CDR3 DNA reads TGTGCCAGCAGTCGGGGCGCGGGGGGCGAGCAGTACTTC. Translated: CASSRGAGGEQYF.

The V and J genes are TRBV9 and TRBJ2-4, with 7 bases matching TRBD1. The V and J ends lost 3 bases and 11 bases, in that order; junction bases with no gene match: 2. Germline V lookup: CDR1 SGDLS, CDR2 YYNGEE. CDR3 length: 11 residues. CDR3 sequence (DNA): TGTGCCAGCAGCGGGGGACAGTTTCAGTACTTC. This translates into CASSGGQFQYF.

Here the CDR3 reads CASSPLGPSRSEQYF. The CDR3 region has the DNA TGTGCCAGTAGCCCCTTGGGCCCCTCCAGGTCTGAGCAGTACTTC. This chain connects TRBV19 to TRBJ2-7, with D hard to call. The CDR3 has 15 amino acids. CDR1 is LNHDA and CDR2 is SQIVND in the germline V gene (reference sequence). The germline V and J ends were trimmed by 6 bases and 7 bases, with 22 bases remaining between them.

This clone has more than one count but fewer than ten. The genes are TRBV12-5 and TRBJ1-1; 9 nucleotides match TRBD1. CDR1 and CDR2 from the germline V gene are LGHNT and FRNRAP. The CDR3 sequence is 13 residues long. V lost 6 bases and J lost 5; bases outside the gene matches: 4. The CDR3 is CASGKTGGTEAFF. For the CDR3, the DNA is TGTGCTAGTGGAAAGACAGGGGGGACTGAAGCTTTCTTT.

Written as DNA, the CDR3 is TGCAGCACCGGGACTAGTTTGGGCACAGATACGCAGTATTTT. It yields the protein CSTGTSLGTDTQYF. V is TRBV29-1 and J is TRBJ2-3; TRBD2 matches 8 bases. From germline, CDR1 is SQVTM and CDR2 ANQGSEA. The CDR3 consists of 14 residues. The J segment lost 1 base and the V segment lost 8 bases, leaving 8 bases of the junction unmatched.

The chain combines TRBV6-4 with TRBJ1-6; 11 bases line up with TRBD1. CDR3 length: 14 amino acids. J was trimmed by 8 bases and V by 5 bases; bases with no gene match: 2. Germline CDR1 is MRHNA and CDR2 is SNTAGT. DNA of the CDR3: TGTGCCAGCAGTCCGGGACAGGGGGATTCACCCCTCCACTTT. This encodes CASSPGQGDSPLHF.

This clone came up once. Mismatch with germline at one junction end may stem from a read error. The V call is TRBV30, the J call TRBJ1-1, with 10 bases lining up with TRBD1. This CDR3 has 14 residues. Germline assignment: CDR1 GTSNPN and CDR2 SVGIG (reference sequence). The CDR3 region has the DNA TGTGCCTGGAGTCCCAACCCGGGACAGGGGAGGATAGACTTT. It translates to CAWSPNPGQGRIDF.

The rearrangement joins TRBV2 to TRBJ1-6; 7 nucleotides match TRBD1. The CDR3 has 14 residues. Per germline, CDR1 SNHLY and CDR2 FYNNEI. Trimming at V came to 6 bases and at J to 10 bases, leaving 9 bases not matched to a gene. The CDR3 region has the DNA TGTGCCAGCAGCAAGGGGGCACGGGAGTCACCCCTCCACTTT. Translation: CASSKGARESPLHF. Full variable domain (outside the CDR3, taken from reference TRBV2 and TRBJ1-6): EPEVTQTPSHQVTQMGQEVILRCVPISNHLYFYWYRQILGQKVEFLVSFYNNEISEKSEIFDDQFSVERPDGSNFTLKIRSTKLEDSAMYFCASSKGARESPLHFGNGTRLTVT.

CDR3 residues: CASSQQDTEAFF. CDR3 in DNA: TGTGCCAGCAGTCAACAGGACACTGAAGCTTTCTTT. The chain is built from TRBV6-1 and TRBJ1-1, with a weak D call TRBD1 (5 bases). Trimming pared 5 bases from V and 3 bases from J, leaving 7 bases between. The CDR3 length is 12 residues. The germline CDR1 and CDR2 sequences are MNHNS and SASEGT.

The rearrangement uses TRBV11-3 and TRBJ2-2; 10 nucleotides match TRBD1. Germline CDR1 is SGHNT and CDR2 is YENEEA. CDR3 length: 19 amino acids. Trimming took 5 bases from V and 4 from J; bases not matched to a gene: 16. The CDR3 nucleotides are TGTGCCAGCAGCCTCCGAGGGTGGGGACAGGGGCTAGCCACCGGGGAGCTGTTTTTT. Residues: CASSLRGWGQGLATGELFF.

J is TRBJ1-2 and V is TRBV30; D is ambiguous. Germline V lookup: CDR1 GTSNPN, CDR2 SVGIG (reference sequence). The CDR3 is made up of 13 amino acids. Trimming shortened V by 0 bases and J by 1 base, and 6 bases separated the two germline ends. The CDR3 reads CAWSVQNNYGYTF. DNA of the CDR3: TGTGCCTGGAGTGTACAGAATAACTATGGCTACACCTTC.